The text below deals with one TCR beta chain. This sample is drawn from a study of shared clonotypes between healthy human individuals. The wider study: Participating donors consisted of two women and a few men aged 18 to 49. Per-donor plates numbered three CD4 naive, three CD4 memory, two CD8 naive and one CD8 memory.

CDR3 size: 17 residues. The ends were cut back, 7 bases at V and 0 bases at J, with 19 bases in the middle. The germline CDR1 and CDR2 sequences are LNHDA and SQIVND (reference sequence). Generated by immunoSEQ multiplex PCR, the TCRdb table keeps only in-frame clones and is missing some. The sample gives about a million clones, roughly 77% of which show up once; 0.89% is in the top ten. The V gene is TRBV19, the J gene TRBJ2-1; D is unclear. The material sequenced was memory CD4+ T cells from PBMCs. Subset specified: CD45RA-negative fraction. The source is a man aged 18 to 30 in good health. Some clones in this sample may be carry-over from other donors' samples. CDR3 loop: CASMAFGLRSSYNEQFF. The DNA of the CDR3 is TGTGCCAGTATGGCGTTCGGGCTCCGTAGCTCCTACAATGAGCAGTTCTTC.